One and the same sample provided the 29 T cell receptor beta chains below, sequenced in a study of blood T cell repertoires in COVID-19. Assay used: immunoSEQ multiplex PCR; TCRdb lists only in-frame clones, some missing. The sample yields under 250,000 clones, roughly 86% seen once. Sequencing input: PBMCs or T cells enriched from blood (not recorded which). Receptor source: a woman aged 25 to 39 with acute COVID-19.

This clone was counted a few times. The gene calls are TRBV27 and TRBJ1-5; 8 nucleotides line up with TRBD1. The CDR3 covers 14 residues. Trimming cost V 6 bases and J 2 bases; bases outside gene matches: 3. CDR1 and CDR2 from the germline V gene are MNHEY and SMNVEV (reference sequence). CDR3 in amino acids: CASSYRGGNQPQHF. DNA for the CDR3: TGTGCCAGCAGCTACAGGGGGGGCAATCAGCCCCAGCATTTT.

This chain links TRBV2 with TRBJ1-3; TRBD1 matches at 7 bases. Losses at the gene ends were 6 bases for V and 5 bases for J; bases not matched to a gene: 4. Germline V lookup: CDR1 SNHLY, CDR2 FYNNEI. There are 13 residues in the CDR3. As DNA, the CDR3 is TGTGCCAGCAGCCGGACAGGCCGAAACACCATATATTTT. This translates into CASSRTGRNTIYF.

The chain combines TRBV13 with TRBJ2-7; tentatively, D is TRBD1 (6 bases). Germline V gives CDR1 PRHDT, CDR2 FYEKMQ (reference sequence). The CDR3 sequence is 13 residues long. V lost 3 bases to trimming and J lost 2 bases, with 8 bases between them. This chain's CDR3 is CASSFNRAYEQYF. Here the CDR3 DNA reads TGTGCCAGCAGCTTTAACAGGGCCTACGAGCAGTACTTC.

The CDR3, as DNA: TGTGCCAGCAGCTCGCGGCTTAGCGGCTCCTACAATGAGCAGTTCTTC. Protein sequence: CASSSRLSGSYNEQFF. The chain is built from TRBV7-9 and TRBJ2-1, with D perhaps TRBD2 (6 bases). Germline CDR1 reads SEHNR; CDR2 reads FQNEAQ (reference sequence). This CDR3 comprises 16 residues. With 4 bases removed from V and 0 bases from J, the gap between germline ends came to 13 bases. The full variable domain, its missing parts supplied by reference TRBV7-9 and TRBJ2-1, is DTGVSQNPRHKITKRGQNVTFRCDPISEHNRLYWYRQTLGQGPEFLTYFQNEAQLEKSRLLSDRFSAERPKGSFSTLEIQRTEQGDSAMYLCASSSRLSGSYNEQFFGPGTRLTVL.

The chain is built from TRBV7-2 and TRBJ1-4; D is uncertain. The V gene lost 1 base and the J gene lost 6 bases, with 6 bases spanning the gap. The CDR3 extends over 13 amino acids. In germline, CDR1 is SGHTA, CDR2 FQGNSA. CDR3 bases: TGTGCCAGCAGCTTAGTCCCTGATGAAAAACTGTTTTTT. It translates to CASSLVPDEKLFF. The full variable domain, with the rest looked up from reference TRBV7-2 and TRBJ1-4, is GAGVSQSPSNKVTEKGKDVELRCDPISGHTALYWYRQSLGQGLEFLIYFQGNSAPDKSGLPSDRFSAERTGGSVSTLTIQRTQQEDSAVYLCASSLVPDEKLFFGSGTQLSVL.

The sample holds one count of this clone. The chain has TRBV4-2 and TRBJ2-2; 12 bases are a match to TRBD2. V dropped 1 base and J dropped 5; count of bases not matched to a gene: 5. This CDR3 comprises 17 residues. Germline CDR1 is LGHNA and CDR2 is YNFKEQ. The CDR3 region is CASSQVTSGGRTGELFF. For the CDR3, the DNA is TGTGCCAGCAGCCAAGTGACTAGCGGGGGCCGGACCGGGGAGCTGTTTTTT.

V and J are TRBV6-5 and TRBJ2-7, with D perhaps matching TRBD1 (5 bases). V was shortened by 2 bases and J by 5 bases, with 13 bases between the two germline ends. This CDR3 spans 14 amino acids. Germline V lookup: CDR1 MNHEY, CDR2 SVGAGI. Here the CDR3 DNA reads TGTGCCAGCAGTTACAGAGACAGCGATAACGAGCAGTACTTC. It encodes CASSYRDSDNEQYF.

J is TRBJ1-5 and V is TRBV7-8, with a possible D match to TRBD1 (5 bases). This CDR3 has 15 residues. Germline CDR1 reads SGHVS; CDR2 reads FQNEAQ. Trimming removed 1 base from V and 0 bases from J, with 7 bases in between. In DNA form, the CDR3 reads TGTGCCAGCAGCTTAGGACAGTTTAGCAATCAGCCCCAGCATTTT. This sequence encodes CASSLGQFSNQPQHF.

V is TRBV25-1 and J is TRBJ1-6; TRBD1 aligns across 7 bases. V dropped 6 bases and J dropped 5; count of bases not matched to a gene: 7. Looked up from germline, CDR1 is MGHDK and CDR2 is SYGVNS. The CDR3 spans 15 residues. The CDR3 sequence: CASRPSTGDNSPLHF. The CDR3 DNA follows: TGTGCCAGCAGACCCTCCACAGGGGATAATTCACCCCTCCACTTT.

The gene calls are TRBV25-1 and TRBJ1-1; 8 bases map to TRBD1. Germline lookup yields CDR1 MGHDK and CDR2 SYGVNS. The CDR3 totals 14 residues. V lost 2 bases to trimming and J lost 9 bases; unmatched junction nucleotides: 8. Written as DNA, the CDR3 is TGTGCCAGCAGTGAAGCTGACAGGGGCGTTCAAGCTTTCTTT. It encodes CASSEADRGVQAFF.

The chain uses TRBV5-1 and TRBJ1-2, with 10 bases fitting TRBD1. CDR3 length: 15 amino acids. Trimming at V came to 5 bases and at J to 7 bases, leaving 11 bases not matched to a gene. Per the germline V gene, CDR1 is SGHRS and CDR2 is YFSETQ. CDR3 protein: CASRDLTGGGRGYTF. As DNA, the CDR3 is TGCGCCAGCAGGGACTTGACAGGGGGCGGCCGTGGCTACACCTTC.

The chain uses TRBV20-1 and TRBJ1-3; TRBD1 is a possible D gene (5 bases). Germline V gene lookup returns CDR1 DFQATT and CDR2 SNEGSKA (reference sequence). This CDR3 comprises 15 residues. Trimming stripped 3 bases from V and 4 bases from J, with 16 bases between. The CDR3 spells CSASSGTVRGNTIYF. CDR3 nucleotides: TGCAGTGCTAGTAGCGGGACGGTGCGGGGAAACACCATATATTTT.

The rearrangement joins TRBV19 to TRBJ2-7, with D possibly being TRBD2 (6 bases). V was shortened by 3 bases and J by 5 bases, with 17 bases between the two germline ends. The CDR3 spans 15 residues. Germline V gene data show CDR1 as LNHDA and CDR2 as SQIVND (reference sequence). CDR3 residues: CASSMTGGYPDEQYF. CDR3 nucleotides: TGTGCCAGTAGTATGACCGGAGGGTACCCAGACGAGCAGTACTTC. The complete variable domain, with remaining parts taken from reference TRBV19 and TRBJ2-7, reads DGGITQSPKYLFRKEGQNVTLSCEQNLNHDAMYWYRQDPGQGLRLIYYSQIVNDFQKGDIAEGYSVSREKKESFPLTVTSAQKNPTAFYLCASSMTGGYPDEQYFGPGTRLTVT.

The CDR3 loop reads CASSSLAGWVEDTQYF. In DNA, the CDR3 is TGTGCCAGCAGCTCTTTAGCGGGGTGGGTAGAAGATACGCAGTATTTT. The rearrangement joins TRBV11-1 to TRBJ2-3; TRBD2 agrees at 8 bases. This CDR3 has 16 amino acids. After removal of 4 bases from V and 5 bases from J, the junction contained 11 bases not matched to a gene. CDR1 is SGHAT, CDR2 FQDESV, per germline (reference sequence). Combining the CDR3 with reference TRBV11-1 and TRBJ2-3 gives the whole variable domain EAEVAQSPRYKITEKSQAVAFWCDPISGHATLYWYRQILGQGPELLVQFQDESVVDDSQLPKDRFSAERLKGVDSTLKIQPAELGDSAMYLCASSSLAGWVEDTQYFGPGTRLTVL.

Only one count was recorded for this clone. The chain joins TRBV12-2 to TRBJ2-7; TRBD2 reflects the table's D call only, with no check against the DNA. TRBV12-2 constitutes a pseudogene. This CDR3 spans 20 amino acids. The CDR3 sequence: CASRLLDQRGPLFGAYEQYF. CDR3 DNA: TGTGCAAGTCGCTTACTCGATCAGCGGGGGCCTCTCTTCGGTGCCTACGAGCAGTACTTC.

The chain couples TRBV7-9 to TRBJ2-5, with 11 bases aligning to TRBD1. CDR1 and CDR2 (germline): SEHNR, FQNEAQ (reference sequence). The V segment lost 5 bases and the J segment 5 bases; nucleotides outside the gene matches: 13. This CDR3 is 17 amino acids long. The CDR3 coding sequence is TGTGCCAGCAGCCCCGGACAGGGGGCGGACTCTGGGGAGACCCAGTACTTC. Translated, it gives CASSPGQGADSGETQYF.

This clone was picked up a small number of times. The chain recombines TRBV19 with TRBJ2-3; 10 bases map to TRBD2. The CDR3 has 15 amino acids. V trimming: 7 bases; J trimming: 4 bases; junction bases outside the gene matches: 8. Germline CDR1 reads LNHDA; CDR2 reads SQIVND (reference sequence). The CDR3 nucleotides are TGTGCCAGTACTCGAGCGGGGGGGCAAGCAGATACGCAGTATTTT. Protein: CASTRAGGQADTQYF.

CDR3 in DNA: TGTGCCAGCAGCGCGAGGGAGAACTCTCTTCTCGGGGAGCTGTTTTTT. It translates to CASSARENSLLGELFF. V gene TRBV9 combines with J gene TRBJ2-2, with D maybe TRBD2 (5 bases). Deletions cut 3 bases from V and 7 bases from J, with 19 bases between. The CDR3 length is 16 residues. Germline lookup yields CDR1 SGDLS and CDR2 YYNGEE.

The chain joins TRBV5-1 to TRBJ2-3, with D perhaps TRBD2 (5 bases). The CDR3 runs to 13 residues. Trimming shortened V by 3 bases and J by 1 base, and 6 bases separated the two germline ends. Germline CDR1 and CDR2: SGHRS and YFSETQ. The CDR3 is CASSSGGTDTQYF. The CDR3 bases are TGCGCCAGCAGCTCCGGGGGCACAGATACGCAGTATTTT.

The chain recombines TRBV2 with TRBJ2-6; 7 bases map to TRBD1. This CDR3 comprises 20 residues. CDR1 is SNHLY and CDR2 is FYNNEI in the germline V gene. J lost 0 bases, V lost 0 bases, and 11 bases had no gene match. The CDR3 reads CASSEATGQAGDSGANVLTF. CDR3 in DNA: TGTGCCAGCAGTGAAGCGACCGGACAGGCGGGCGACTCTGGGGCCAACGTCCTGACTTTC.

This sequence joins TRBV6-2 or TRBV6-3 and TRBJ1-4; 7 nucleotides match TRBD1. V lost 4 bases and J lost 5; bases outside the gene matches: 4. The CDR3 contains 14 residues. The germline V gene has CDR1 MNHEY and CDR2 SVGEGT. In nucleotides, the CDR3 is TGTGCCAGCAGTTCTGCGACAGGGAATGAAAAACTGTTTTTT. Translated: CASSSATGNEKLFF.

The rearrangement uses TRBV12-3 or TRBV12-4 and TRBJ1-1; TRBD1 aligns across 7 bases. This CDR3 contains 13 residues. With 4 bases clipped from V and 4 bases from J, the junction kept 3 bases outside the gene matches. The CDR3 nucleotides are TGTGCCAGCAGTTGGTCAGGGGGCACTGAAGCTTTCTTT. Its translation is CASSWSGGTEAFF.

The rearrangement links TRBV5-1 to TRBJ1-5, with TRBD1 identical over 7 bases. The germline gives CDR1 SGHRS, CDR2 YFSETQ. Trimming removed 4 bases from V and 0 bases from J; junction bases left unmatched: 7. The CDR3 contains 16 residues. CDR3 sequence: CASSLDGTDSNQPQHF. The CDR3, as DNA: TGCGCCAGCAGCCTAGACGGGACAGATAGCAATCAGCCCCAGCATTTT.

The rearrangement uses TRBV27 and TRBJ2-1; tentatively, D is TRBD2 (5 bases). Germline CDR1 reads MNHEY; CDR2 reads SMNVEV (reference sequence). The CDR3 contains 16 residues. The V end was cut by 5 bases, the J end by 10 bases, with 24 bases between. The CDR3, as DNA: TGTGCCAGCAGTCCCCGACAAACACTCGGGATCGGAGAGCAGTTCTTC. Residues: CASSPRQTLGIGEQFF.

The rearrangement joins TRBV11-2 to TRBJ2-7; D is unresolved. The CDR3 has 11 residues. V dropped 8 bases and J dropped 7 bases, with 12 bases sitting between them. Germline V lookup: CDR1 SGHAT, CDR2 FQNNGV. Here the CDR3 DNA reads TGTGCCAGCCTACGAACTCAAGAGCAGTACTTC. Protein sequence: CASLRTQEQYF.

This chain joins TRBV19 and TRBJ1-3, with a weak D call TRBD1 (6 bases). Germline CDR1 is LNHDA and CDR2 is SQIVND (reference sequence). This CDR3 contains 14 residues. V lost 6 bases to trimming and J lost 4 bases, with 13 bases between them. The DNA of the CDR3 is TGTGCCAGTAGGGACAGTGGGACCGGAAACACCATATATTTT. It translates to CASRDSGTGNTIYF.

The CDR3 DNA is TGTGCCAGCAGCGAAATGAGGACAGGTGGGCCGCAGTACTTC. Its translation is CASSEMRTGGPQYF. The V call is TRBV9, the J call TRBJ2-7; TRBD1 aligns across 7 bases. V lost 3 bases to trimming and J lost 9 bases; unmatched junction nucleotides: 12. The germline V gene encodes CDR1 SGDLS and CDR2 YYNGEE. The CDR3 contains 14 residues.

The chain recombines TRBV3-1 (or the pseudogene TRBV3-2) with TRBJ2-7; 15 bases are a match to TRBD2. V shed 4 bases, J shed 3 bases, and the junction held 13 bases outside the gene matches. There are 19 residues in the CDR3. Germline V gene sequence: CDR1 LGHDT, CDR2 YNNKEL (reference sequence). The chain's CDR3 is CASSPGLAGGPQAGYEQYF. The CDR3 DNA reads TGTGCCAGCAGCCCCGGACTAGCGGGGGGGCCCCAGGCCGGCTACGAGCAGTACTTC.

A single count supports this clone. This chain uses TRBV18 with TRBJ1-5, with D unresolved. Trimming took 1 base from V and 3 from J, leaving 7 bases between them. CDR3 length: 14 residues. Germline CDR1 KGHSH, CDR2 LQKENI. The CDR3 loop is CASSPLGDNQPQHF. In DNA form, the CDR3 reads TGTGCCAGCTCACCACTCGGGGACAATCAGCCCCAGCATTTT.